These 15 T cell receptor beta chains came from one sample sequenced in a study of shared clonotypes between healthy human individuals. Assay: immunoSEQ multiplex PCR; the TCRdb copy retains only in-frame clones and omits some. The sample holds 180,000 or so clones, approximately 95% seen once. Sequenced material: naive CD4+ T cells sorted from blood. Specified subset: CD45RA+ positively selected. The receptors were sampled from a woman in her twenties or thirties in good health.

The chain recombines TRBV5-1 with TRBJ2-2, with 7 bases that match TRBD2. V lost 4 bases and J lost 2; bases outside the gene matches: 5. Germline V lookup: CDR1 SGHRS, CDR2 YFSETQ. The CDR3 extends over 15 amino acids. The CDR3 nucleotides are TGCGCCAGCAGCAACCTAGCGGAAAACACCGGGGAGCTGTTTTTT. Translation: CASSNLAENTGELFF. Full variable domain (rest looked up from reference TRBV5-1 and TRBJ2-2): KAGVTQTPRYLIKTRGQQVTLSCSPISGHRSVSWYQQTPGQGLQFLFEYFSETQRNKGNFPGRFSGRQFSNSRSEMNVSTLELGDSALYLCASSNLAENTGELFFGEGSRLTVL.

The chain is built from TRBV14 and TRBJ2-3; TRBD2 is a possible D gene (5 bases). V was cut by 3 bases and J by 3 bases, with 10 bases left in between. CDR1 and CDR2 (germline): SGHDN, FVKESK. This CDR3 is 14 amino acids long. The CDR3 nucleotides read TGTGCCAGCAGCCAGCGGGTTGTGACAGATACGCAGTATTTT. Translated: CASSQRVVTDTQYF.

The chain combines TRBV6-6 with TRBJ2-1, with D perhaps matching TRBD2 (6 bases). The V gene lost 6 bases and the J gene lost 0 bases, with 12 bases spanning the gap. The CDR3 has 15 residues. Germline loops: CDR1 MNHNY, CDR2 SVGAGI (reference sequence). The CDR3 bases are TGTGCCAGCAGACCTGCGGGAAGCTCCTACAATGAGCAGTTCTTC. This gives the protein CASRPAGSSYNEQFF.

CDR3 sequence (DNA): TGTGCCTGGAGTATTCACAGGGGCACCGGGGAGCTGTTTTTT. This gives the protein CAWSIHRGTGELFF. This sequence joins TRBV30 and TRBJ2-2; 7 bases line up with TRBD1. CDR1 and CDR2 from the germline V gene are GTSNPN and SVGIG (reference sequence). CDR3 length: 14 amino acids. V gave up 2 bases and J gave up 4 bases; unmatched junction bases: 4.

The chain uses TRBV28 and TRBJ1-2; D gene uncertain. The CDR3 is 12 residues long. The germline CDR1 and CDR2 sequences are MDHEN and SYDVKM. V was clipped by 2 bases and J by 6 bases, with 7 bases between them. CDR3 residues: CASSLTRDGYTF. The DNA for the CDR3 is TGTGCCAGCAGTTTAACTAGGGATGGCTACACCTTC.

The rearrangement uses TRBV4-1 and TRBJ2-7; 7 nucleotides match TRBD1. V gave up 4 bases and J gave up 2 bases; unmatched junction bases: 8. The CDR3 length is 15 residues. Germline assignment: CDR1 MGHRA and CDR2 YSYEKL. This CDR3 reads CASSPLGQNAYEQYF. For the CDR3, the DNA is TGCGCCAGCAGCCCCCTGGGACAGAATGCCTACGAGCAGTACTTC.

V and J are TRBV27 and TRBJ1-5; a weak D match, TRBD1 (6 bases). Germline V gives CDR1 MNHEY, CDR2 SMNVEV (reference sequence). Trimming shortened V by 2 bases and J by 4 bases, and 18 bases separated the two germline ends. The CDR3 sequence is 17 residues long. For the CDR3, the DNA is TGTGCCAGCAGTTTACAGGCTATAGGGGGGGGAAATCAGCCCCAGCATTTT. It is translated as CASSLQAIGGGNQPQHF.

The chain has TRBV15 and TRBJ1-5; D is perhaps TRBD1 (6 bases). The CDR3 is made up of 16 amino acids. The V end was cut by 1 base, the J end by 1 base, with 11 bases between. Germline V gives CDR1 LNHNV, CDR2 YYDKDF (reference sequence). The CDR3 bases are TGTGCCACCAGCAGAGTTCGGCAGGGGAGCAATCAGCCCCAGCATTTT. It translates to CATSRVRQGSNQPQHF.

V usage is TRBV5-1 and J usage is TRBJ1-5; D unclear. This CDR3 is 15 amino acids long. Germline CDR1 reads SGHRS; CDR2 reads YFSETQ. The ends were cut back, 5 bases at V and 0 bases at J, with 12 bases in the middle. The CDR3 protein is CASRETGNSNQPQHF. The CDR3, as DNA: TGCGCCAGCAGAGAAACCGGGAATAGCAATCAGCCCCAGCATTTT.

The chain uses TRBV5-1 and TRBJ1-4; 9 bases line up with TRBD1. J was trimmed by 7 bases and V by 2 bases; bases with no gene match: 6. Germline V lookup: CDR1 SGHRS, CDR2 YFSETQ. This CDR3 is 15 amino acids long. The CDR3 reads CASSLTGGWSEKLFF. CDR3 DNA: TGCGCCAGCAGCTTAACAGGGGGCTGGAGTGAAAAACTGTTTTTT.

This chain connects TRBV6-5 to TRBJ1-1, with D uncertain. The V end lost 7 bases, the J end lost 4 bases, and 10 bases lay between the germline ends. Germline assignment: CDR1 MNHEY and CDR2 SVGAGI. The CDR3 spans 12 residues. The CDR3 here is CASTGVSTEAFF. CDR3 bases: TGTGCCAGCACGGGAGTTTCCACTGAAGCTTTCTTT.

The chain joins TRBV19 to TRBJ1-2; no firm D call. CDR3 length equals 15 residues. Germline CDR1 is LNHDA and CDR2 is SQIVND (reference sequence). Deletions cut 6 bases from V and 3 bases from J, with 17 bases between. CDR3 nucleotides: TGTGCCAGTAGGACCACCCGGGATGCGGACTATGGCTACACCTTC. The encoded protein is CASRTTRDADYGYTF.

This chain joins TRBV27 and TRBJ2-5, with TRBD2 identical over 10 bases. This CDR3 has 13 residues. Germline CDR1 MNHEY, CDR2 SMNVEV (reference sequence). The junction had 0 bases not matched to a gene; V was cut back by 6 bases and J by 2 bases. CDR3 in amino acids: CASRLAGQETQYF. CDR3 nucleotides: TGTGCCAGCAGACTAGCGGGACAAGAGACCCAGTACTTC.

The rearrangement links TRBV29-1 to TRBJ2-4; TRBD1 matches at 11 bases. Germline V gives CDR1 SQVTM, CDR2 ANQGSEA. This CDR3 has 14 residues. Trimming removed 3 bases from V and 3 bases from J; junction bases left unmatched: 1. The CDR3 DNA follows: TGCAGCGTTGAGGGACAGGGGGTCAAAAACATTCAGTACTTC. Translated: CSVEGQGVKNIQYF.

This chain joins TRBV6-5 and TRBJ2-5, with D perhaps TRBD1 or TRBD2 (6 bases each). Germline CDR1 MNHEY, CDR2 SVGAGI. The CDR3 runs 15 residues. V was cut by 2 bases and J by 11 bases, with 21 bases left in between. CDR3 amino acids: CASSYGWLQRGEQYF. CDR3 nucleotides: TGTGCCAGCAGTTACGGTTGGCTTCAGAGGGGGGAGCAGTACTTC.